The 25 T cell receptor beta chains in this list originate from one sample, sequenced in a study of blood T cell repertoires in COVID-19. Measured with immunoSEQ multiplex PCR; TCRdb has only the in-frame clones, and not every one. The sample yields about 270,000 clones, over 70% seen once. The sample was peripheral blood. These receptors came from a man of 80 years or more with acute or convalescent COVID-19.

The chain has TRBV11-2 and TRBJ2-1, with D possibly being TRBD1 (7 bases). The germline gives CDR1 SGHAT, CDR2 FQNNGV. V lost 8 bases and J 5 bases, leaving 16 bases between the germline ends. CDR3 size: 14 residues. The CDR3 loop reads CASGPGGYDNEQFF. The CDR3 region has the DNA TGTGCCAGCGGACCAGGGGGGTATGACAATGAGCAGTTCTTC. The full variable domain, its missing parts supplied by reference TRBV11-2 and TRBJ2-1, is EAGVAQSPRYKIIEKRQSVAFWCNPISGHATLYWYQQILGQGPKLLIQFQNNGVVDDSQLPKDRFSAERLKGVDSTLKIQPAKLEDSAVYLCASGPGGYDNEQFFGPGTRLTVL.

V gene TRBV30 combines with J gene TRBJ2-5; TRBD2 might be the D (5 bases). Germline V gene data show CDR1 as GTSNPN and CDR2 as SVGIG (reference sequence). V was clipped by 0 bases and J by 5 bases, with 13 bases between them. The CDR3 totals 14 residues. The DNA of the CDR3 is TGTGCCTGGAGTGTGGGCTCCCCGGGGGAGACCCAGTACTTC. Translated, it gives CAWSVGSPGETQYF.

This clone has just one count. V gene TRBV5-1 combines with J gene TRBJ2-4; no firm D call. The CDR3 is made up of 15 amino acids. Trimming left V 4 bases short and J 0 bases short, with 11 bases between. From germline, CDR1 is SGHRS and CDR2 YFSETQ. The CDR3 here is CASSGTDLAKNIQYF. CDR3 bases: TGCGCCAGCAGCGGTACAGATCTAGCCAAAAACATTCAGTACTTC.

In its sample, this clone was seen once. For the CDR3, the DNA is TGTGCCAGCAGTTTAGGGACAGGGGTAGGTTTATCGGGCTACACCTTC. Protein sequence: CASSLGTGVGLSGYTF. The chain joins TRBV27 to TRBJ1-2; 10 bases align to TRBD1. The germline gives CDR1 MNHEY, CDR2 SMNVEV (reference sequence). V shed 2 bases and J 8 bases; nucleotides not matched to a gene: 11. The CDR3 spans 16 residues.

This clone was detected only once. V and J are TRBV10-3 and TRBJ2-2; 10 bases are shared with TRBD1. V trimming: 8 bases; J trimming: 6 bases; junction bases outside the gene matches: 0. Germline CDR1 reads ENHRY; CDR2 reads SYGVKD. The CDR3 runs 12 residues. Here the CDR3 DNA reads TGTGCCATCGGGACAGGGGCCGGGGAGCTGTTTTTT. Its protein product is CAIGTGAGELFF.

V gene TRBV27 combines with J gene TRBJ2-4; a weak D match, TRBD2 (7 bases). The V and J ends lost 1 base and 0 bases respectively, with 13 bases between them. CDR1 and CDR2 (germline): MNHEY, SMNVEV (reference sequence). The CDR3 extends over 17 amino acids. This chain's CDR3 is CASSLWGGGQAKNIQYF. In DNA form, the CDR3 reads TGTGCCAGCAGTTTATGGGGCGGGGGACAAGCCAAAAACATTCAGTACTTC.

The chain couples TRBV7-9 to TRBJ1-2, with D unclear. This CDR3 is built from 12 residues. Germline V gene lookup returns CDR1 SEHNR and CDR2 FQNEAQ (reference sequence). With 2 bases removed from V and 8 bases from J, the gap between germline ends came to 9 bases. CDR3 in amino acids: CASSLPSGGYTF. CDR3 coding DNA: TGTGCCAGCAGCTTACCCTCCGGGGGCTACACCTTC.

The chain employs TRBV19 and TRBJ1-4; 7 bases are shared with TRBD1. The CDR3 is 15 residues long. CDR1 is LNHDA, CDR2 SQIVND, per germline (reference sequence). The J segment lost 0 bases and the V segment lost 6 bases, leaving 4 bases of the junction unmatched. The CDR3 sequence: CASRARGATNEKLFF. DNA for the CDR3: TGTGCCAGTAGGGCCAGGGGGGCAACTAATGAAAAACTGTTTTTT.

This chain connects TRBV5-1 to TRBJ2-7; 8 bases are shared with TRBD1. Germline V gene data show CDR1 as SGHRS and CDR2 as YFSETQ. The trim removed 4 bases at V and 3 bases at J, leaving 3 bases unmatched. This CDR3 contains 13 residues. CDR3 bases: TGCGCCAGCAGCCAGGGACAGGTCTACGAGCAGTACTTC. This gives the protein CASSQGQVYEQYF.

The rearrangement uses TRBV3-1 (or the pseudogene TRBV3-2) and TRBJ1-2, with 10 bases aligning to TRBD1. V was clipped by 4 bases and J by 2 bases; unmatched bases: 4. Germline CDR1 LGHDT, CDR2 YNNKEL (reference sequence). CDR3 length: 15 residues. DNA of the CDR3: TGTGCCAGCAGCCTCAGACAGGGGGCAAACTATGGCTACACCTTC. It specifies CASSLRQGANYGYTF.

The V call is TRBV5-1, the J call TRBJ2-1; 8 nucleotides align to TRBD2. In germline, CDR1 is SGHRS, CDR2 YFSETQ. Trimming at V came to 0 bases and at J to 6 bases, leaving 5 bases not matched to a gene. The CDR3 covers 15 residues. CDR3 amino acids: CASSLGSSGVNEQFF. The DNA of the CDR3 is TGCGCCAGCAGCTTGGGTAGTAGCGGGGTCAATGAGCAGTTCTTC.

This chain links TRBV9 with TRBJ1-3; D is uncertain. V was trimmed by 2 bases and J by 4 bases, leaving 19 bases between them. The length of the CDR3 is 17 residues. Germline-derived CDR1 and CDR2 are SGDLS and YYNGEE. The DNA for the CDR3 is TGTGCCAGCAGCGTTACGTTTCTCGGGGAGGCCGGAAACACCATATATTTT. Protein sequence: CASSVTFLGEAGNTIYF.

This rearrangement joins TRBV18 to TRBJ2-5; D possibly corresponds to TRBD1 (6 bases). CDR1 is KGHSH, CDR2 LQKENI, per germline. Trimming stripped 3 bases from V and 5 bases from J, with 13 bases between. The CDR3 sequence is 14 residues long. CDR3 protein: CASSPGWGPETQYF. The CDR3 coding sequence is TGTGCCAGCTCACCGGGATGGGGGCCTGAGACCCAGTACTTC.

The J gene is TRBJ2-2, the V gene TRBV6-5; the D is unclear. Germline V gives CDR1 MNHEY, CDR2 SVGAGI. V dropped 11 bases and J dropped 0 bases, with 10 bases sitting between them. There are 13 residues in the CDR3. CDR3 DNA: TGTGCCGCGGCTGAGCCGAACACCGGGGAGCTGTTTTTT. This encodes CAAAEPNTGELFF.

The chain has TRBV19 and TRBJ1-2, with unresolved D. V lost 7 bases to trimming and J lost 0 bases, with 15 bases between them. This CDR3 region has 15 residues. Per the germline V gene, CDR1 is LNHDA and CDR2 is SQIVND (reference sequence). The CDR3 coding sequence is TGTGCCAGTATCGCCAGCCTTGGAGCTAACTATGGCTACACCTTC. Its translation is CASIASLGANYGYTF. Supplemented by reference TRBV19 and TRBJ1-2, the full variable domain reads DGGITQSPKYLFRKEGQNVTLSCEQNLNHDAMYWYRQDPGQGLRLIYYSQIVNDFQKGDIAEGYSVSREKKESFPLTVTSAQKNPTAFYLCASIASLGANYGYTFGSGTRLTVV.

This clone was observed a single time. The chain joins TRBV6-1 to TRBJ1-2, with D possibly TRBD1 on 5 matching bases. The germline CDR1 and CDR2 sequences are MNHNS and SASEGT. V was clipped by 0 bases and J by 3 bases, with 8 bases between them. This CDR3 spans 14 amino acids. CDR3 in amino acids: CASSEAGEDYGYTF. In DNA, the CDR3 is TGTGCCAGCAGTGAAGCGGGGGAGGACTATGGCTACACCTTC.

This chain joins TRBV27 and TRBJ1-2; D remains unclear. The CDR3 length is 13 residues. Trimming stripped 6 bases from V and 8 bases from J, with 16 bases between. Germline CDR1 is MNHEY and CDR2 is SMNVEV (reference sequence). As DNA, the CDR3 is TGTGCCAGCAGCCCGGCGGCCGTTACGGGCTACACCTTC. Its protein product is CASSPAAVTGYTF.

This chain uses TRBV15 with TRBJ2-3; 11 bases fit TRBD2. This CDR3 spans 19 amino acids. Unmatched junction bases numbered 10, after V lost 0 bases and J lost 2 bases. From germline, CDR1 is LNHNV and CDR2 YYDKDF (reference sequence). The CDR3 here is CATSRDYFSGGANTDTQYF. The DNA of the CDR3 is TGTGCCACCAGCAGAGACTACTTTAGCGGGGGGGCAAACACAGATACGCAGTATTTT.

This sequence joins TRBV5-1 and TRBJ2-5, with 10 bases that match TRBD1. The CDR3 sequence is 18 residues long. CDR1 and CDR2 from the germline V gene are SGHRS and YFSETQ. Trimming cost V 4 bases and J 2 bases; bases outside gene matches: 14. CDR3 region: CASSPGQGILSGQETQYF. The CDR3 DNA follows: TGCGCCAGCAGCCCGGGACAGGGGATTCTTTCGGGGCAAGAGACCCAGTACTTC.

The chain carries TRBV4-1 and TRBJ2-5, with 9 nucleotides matching TRBD1. Germline CDR1 and CDR2: MGHRA and YSYEKL. J gave up 5 bases and V 0 bases, and 7 bases lay outside the gene matches. This CDR3 has 16 residues. The CDR3 DNA reads TGCGCCAGCAGCCAAGATTGGGGACAGGGTTATGAGACCCAGTACTTC. Protein product: CASSQDWGQGYETQYF.

J is TRBJ1-2 and V is TRBV6-5; 12 bases line up with TRBD1. The CDR3 has 16 amino acids. Germline CDR1 is MNHEY and CDR2 is SVGAGI. V lost 4 bases, J lost 4 bases, and 7 bases stayed unmatched. Here the CDR3 DNA reads TGTGCCAGCAGTTCCGGGACAGGGGGCGCTGGCTATGGCTACACCTTC. Protein product: CASSSGTGGAGYGYTF.

The V gene is TRBV30, the J gene TRBJ2-6, with TRBD1 matching over 7 bases. With 2 bases clipped from V and 4 bases from J, the junction kept 8 bases outside the gene matches. From germline, CDR1 is GTSNPN and CDR2 SVGIG (reference sequence). The CDR3 runs to 16 residues. The CDR3 is CAWSRGTALGANVLTF. As DNA, the CDR3 is TGTGCCTGGAGTAGAGGGACAGCTCTAGGGGCCAACGTCCTGACTTTC.

The gene calls are TRBV5-1 and TRBJ2-2; D is unresolved. This CDR3 has 16 residues. Trimming took 0 bases from V and 2 from J, leaving 11 bases between them. Germline assignment: CDR1 SGHRS and CDR2 YFSETQ. The CDR3 spells CASSLDGYYNTGELFF. The CDR3 region has the DNA TGCGCCAGCAGCTTGGACGGATACTATAACACCGGGGAGCTGTTTTTT.

This chain joins TRBV11-3 and TRBJ2-3; maybe TRBD2 (5 bases). Germline V gives CDR1 SGHNT, CDR2 YENEEA. The V end was cut by 2 bases, the J end by 5 bases, with 5 bases between. The CDR3 has 12 residues. The CDR3: CASSLREDTQYF. In nucleotides, the CDR3 is TGTGCCAGCAGCTTACGGGAAGATACGCAGTATTTT.

This clone was counted a single time. The chain employs TRBV28 and TRBJ1-3; no reliable D call. With 3 bases removed from V and 2 bases from J, the gap between germline ends came to 14 bases. The CDR3 contains 16 residues. Germline V gene sequence: CDR1 MDHEN, CDR2 SYDVKM. CDR3 DNA sequence: TGTGCCAGCAGTTTCGGCGGGGTCCTGACTGGAAACACCATATATTTT. This gives the protein CASSFGGVLTGNTIYF.